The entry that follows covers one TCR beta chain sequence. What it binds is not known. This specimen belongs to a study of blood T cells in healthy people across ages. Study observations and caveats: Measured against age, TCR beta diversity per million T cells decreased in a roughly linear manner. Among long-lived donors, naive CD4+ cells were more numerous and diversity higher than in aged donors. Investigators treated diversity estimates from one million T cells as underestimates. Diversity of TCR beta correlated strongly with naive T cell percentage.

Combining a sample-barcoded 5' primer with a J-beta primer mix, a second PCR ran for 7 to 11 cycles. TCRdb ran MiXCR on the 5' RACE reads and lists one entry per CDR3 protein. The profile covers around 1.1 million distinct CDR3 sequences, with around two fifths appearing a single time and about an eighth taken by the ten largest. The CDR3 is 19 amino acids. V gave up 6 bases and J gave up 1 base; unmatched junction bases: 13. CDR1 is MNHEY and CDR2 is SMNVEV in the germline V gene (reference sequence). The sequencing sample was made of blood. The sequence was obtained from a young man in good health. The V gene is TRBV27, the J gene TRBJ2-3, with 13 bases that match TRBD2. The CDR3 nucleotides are TGTGCCAGCAGCCCCGGTGGACTAGCGGGGGAACTAGGCACAGATACGCAGTATTTT. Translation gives CASSPGGLAGELGTDTQYF.